The TCR beta chain described here comes from a study of blood T cell repertoires in COVID-19 (dated by TCRdb to 2019 to 2021). Turning to the overall study: Samples covering the acute and convalescent phases of COVID-19 were provided by collaborators in the United States, Italy and Spain. Samples came from the ongoing ImmuneRACE study (first 160 participants) plus 1,254 subjects from 6 global collaborators. Where available, HLA class I and class II types were taken from metadata supplied by the sample provider and were not determined by assay-based typing. The repertoires were made available in a free public database intended to serve as a resource for research on the immune response to SARS-CoV-2. Nearly every sample came with metadata listing a de-identified subject ID, COVID-19 status, age in years and sex. The dataset comprised deeply sampled blood TCRbeta repertoires from subjects exposed to, actively infected with, or recovered from COVID-19. The material from the prospective study consisted of cDNA or gDNA derived from T cells, B-cell-depleted T cells, or PBMCs.

Beyond this particular receptor, the publication reports: Clinical and demographic metadata were provided uncurated, with the amount varying by source and participant.

Points on this clone: This clone's antigen is unknown. Within one base of it there is no much larger clone, and no base qualities were kept.

Whole blood was collected in K2EDTA tubes by collaborating institutions according to the institutions' own protocols. For TCRbeta analysis, collaborators shipped samples as frozen whole blood, isolated PBMCs, or DNA extracted from either of those sample types. The CDR3 spans 15 residues, from the cysteine through the phenylalanine. Kept here is only the CDR3 DNA, which spans 45 bases and is read in frame from base 1. Relative to germline, V is missing 7 bases and J is missing 3 bases, with 10 bases of the junction outside any gene match. According to the germline V gene, CDR1 reads SQVTM and CDR2 reads ANQGSEA. The immunoSEQ Assay, a bias-controlled multiplex PCR, was used to amplify TCRbeta CDR3 regions from genomic DNA. The original methods were these. Within the assay, amplification of reference gene primers was used to estimate how many nucleated cells each sample contained. To quantify the absolute abundance of each unique TCRbeta CDR3 rearrangement, sequence reads were collapsed and filtered. Productive Simpson clonality was computed per sample as the square root of Simpson's diversity index over productive rearrangements. Imported from immuneACCESS, the table was reduced by TCRdb to in-frame sequences with V and J called. These copies leave out some clones; in studies compared against another copy, an unresolved V gene accounts for under half, and the cause of the remainder is not known. The DNA was the basis for D and trimming; V, J and clone size are from that table. The sample table holds some 460,000 clones, of which roughly 91% were seen once. About 4.3% of the sample belongs to the ten largest clones.

The chain is made from TRBV29-1 and TRBJ2-3, with 10 bases aligning to TRBD2. The TCR comes from a young woman with acute or convalescent COVID-19. Source material: peripheral blood. The CDR3 reads CSALAGGFSTDTQYF. The DNA is as follows: TGCAGCGCCTTAGCGGGGGGTTTTTCTACAGATACGCAGTATTTT.